This T cell receptor beta chain comes out of a study of shared clonotypes between healthy human individuals. Study-wide results and limits: Naive CD4 clonotype sharing across a few donors was about 5%.

Regarding this clone: Its antigen remains unidentified.

Libraries were prepared by immunoSEQ multiplex PCR; TCRdb keeps only in-frame clonotypes and omits some of them. Of 400,000 to 600,000 clones in the sample, approximately 95% were seen once. V was pared by 0 bases and J by 7 bases, with 8 bases between. The CDR3 is 13 residues long. Germline lookup yields CDR1 SGHRS and CDR2 YFSETQ. The origin of this receptor is a woman between 25 and 40 years old in good health. The sequenced material came from naive CD4+ T cells sorted from blood. The subset denotes: CD45RA+ positively selected. The chain links TRBV5-1 to TRBJ2-4; D gene unclear. DNA for the CDR3: TGCGCCAGCAGCTTGGACCTTGGGAACATTCAGTACTTC. Protein: CASSLDLGNIQYF.